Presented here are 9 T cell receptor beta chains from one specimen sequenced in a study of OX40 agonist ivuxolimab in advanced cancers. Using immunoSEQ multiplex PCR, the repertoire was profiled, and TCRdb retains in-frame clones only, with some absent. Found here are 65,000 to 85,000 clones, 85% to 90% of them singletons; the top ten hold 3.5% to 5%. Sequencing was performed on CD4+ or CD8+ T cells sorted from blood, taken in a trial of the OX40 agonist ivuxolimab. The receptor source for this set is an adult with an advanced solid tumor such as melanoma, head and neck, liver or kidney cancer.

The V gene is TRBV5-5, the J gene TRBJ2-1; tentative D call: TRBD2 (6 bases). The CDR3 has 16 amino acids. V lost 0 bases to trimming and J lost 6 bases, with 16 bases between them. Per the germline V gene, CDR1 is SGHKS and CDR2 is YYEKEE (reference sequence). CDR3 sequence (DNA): TGTGCCAGCAGCTTGGCGGCGGGAAGGAGGGGCAATGAGCAGTTCTTC. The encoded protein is CASSLAAGRRGNEQFF.

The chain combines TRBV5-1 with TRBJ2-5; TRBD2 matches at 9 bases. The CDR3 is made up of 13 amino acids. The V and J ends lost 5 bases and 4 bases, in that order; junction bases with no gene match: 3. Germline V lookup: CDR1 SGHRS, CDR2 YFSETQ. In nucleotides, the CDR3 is TGCGCCAGCAGTAGCGGGAGCCTAGAGACCCAGTACTTC. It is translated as CASSSGSLETQYF.

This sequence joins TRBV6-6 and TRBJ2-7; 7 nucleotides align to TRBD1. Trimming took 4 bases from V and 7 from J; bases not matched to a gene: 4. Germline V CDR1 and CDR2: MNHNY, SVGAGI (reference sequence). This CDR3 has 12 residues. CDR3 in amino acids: CASSSGGQEQYF. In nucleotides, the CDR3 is TGTGCCAGCAGTTCAGGGGGTCAGGAGCAGTACTTC.

CDR3 DNA sequence: TGTGCCAGCAGTGAACCATACAGGTCCCCAGATGGCTACACCTTC. Protein product: CASSEPYRSPDGYTF. V gene TRBV6-1 combines with J gene TRBJ1-2; D may be TRBD1 (5 bases). There are 15 residues in the CDR3. In germline, CDR1 is MNHNS, CDR2 SASEGT. The V gene lost 2 bases and the J gene lost 6 bases, with 16 bases spanning the gap.

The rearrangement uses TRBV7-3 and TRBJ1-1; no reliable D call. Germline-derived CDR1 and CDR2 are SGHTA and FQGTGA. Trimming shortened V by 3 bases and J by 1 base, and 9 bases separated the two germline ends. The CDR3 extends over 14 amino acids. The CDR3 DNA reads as TGTGCCAGCAGCTTGGACCCTTCGAACACTGAAGCTTTCTTT. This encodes CASSLDPSNTEAFF.

CDR3 DNA: TGTGCCAGCGGGGTGATTGGAGATACGCAGTATTTT. Protein product: CASGVIGDTQYF. The V call is TRBV28, the J call TRBJ2-3, with D unresolved. The CDR3 loop spans 12 amino acids. Trimming pared 8 bases from V and 5 bases from J, leaving 11 bases between. Germline CDR1 and CDR2: MDHEN and SYDVKM.

The CDR3 coding sequence is TGTGCTAGTGGTTCCCCCCTCCGGGGGCCGGGAGAGACCCAGTACTTC. The encoded protein is CASGSPLRGPGETQYF. The rearrangement uses TRBV12-5 and TRBJ2-5; D tentatively reads TRBD1 or TRBD2 (6 bases each). This CDR3 comprises 16 residues. The germline CDR1 and CDR2 sequences are LGHNT and FRNRAP. V was clipped by 4 bases and J by 4 bases, with 19 bases between them.

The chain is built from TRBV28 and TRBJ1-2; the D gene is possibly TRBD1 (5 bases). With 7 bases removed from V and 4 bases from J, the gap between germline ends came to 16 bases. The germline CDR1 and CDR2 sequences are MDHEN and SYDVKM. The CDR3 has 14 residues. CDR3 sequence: CASNEGTRVYGYTF. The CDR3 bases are TGTGCCAGCAACGAGGGGACTCGAGTCTATGGCTACACCTTC.

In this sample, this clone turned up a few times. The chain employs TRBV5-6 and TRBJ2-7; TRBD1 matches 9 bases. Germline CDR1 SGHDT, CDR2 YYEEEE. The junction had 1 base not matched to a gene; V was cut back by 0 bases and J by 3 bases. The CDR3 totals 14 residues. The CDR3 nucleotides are TGTGCCAGCAGCTTGGTGGACAGGGGCTACGAGCAGTACTTC. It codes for CASSLVDRGYEQYF.